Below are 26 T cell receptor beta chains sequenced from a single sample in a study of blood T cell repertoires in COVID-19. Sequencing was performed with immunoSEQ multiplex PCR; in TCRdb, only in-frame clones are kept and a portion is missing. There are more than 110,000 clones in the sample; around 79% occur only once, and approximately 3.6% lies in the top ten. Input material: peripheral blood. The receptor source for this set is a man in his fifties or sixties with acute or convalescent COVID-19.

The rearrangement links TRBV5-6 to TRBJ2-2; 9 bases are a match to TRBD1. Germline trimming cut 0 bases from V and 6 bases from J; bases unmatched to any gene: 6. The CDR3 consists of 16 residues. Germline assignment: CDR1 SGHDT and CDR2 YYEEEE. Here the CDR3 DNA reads TGTGCCAGCAGCTTGGTTGGACAGGGGTTCGCCGGGGAGCTGTTTTTT. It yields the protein CASSLVGQGFAGELFF.

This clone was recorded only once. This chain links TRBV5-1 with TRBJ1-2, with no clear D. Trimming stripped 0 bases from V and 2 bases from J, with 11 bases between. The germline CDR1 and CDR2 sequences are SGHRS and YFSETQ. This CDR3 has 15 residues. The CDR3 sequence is CASSLGAQRNYGYTF. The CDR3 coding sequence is TGCGCCAGCAGCTTGGGTGCACAGAGAAACTATGGCTACACCTTC.

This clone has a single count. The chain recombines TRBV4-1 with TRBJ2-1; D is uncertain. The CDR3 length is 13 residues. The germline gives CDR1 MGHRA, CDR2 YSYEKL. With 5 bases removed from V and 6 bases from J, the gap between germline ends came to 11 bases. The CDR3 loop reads CASSSWSVNEQFF. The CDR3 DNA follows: TGCGCCAGCAGCTCCTGGAGCGTCAATGAGCAGTTCTTC.

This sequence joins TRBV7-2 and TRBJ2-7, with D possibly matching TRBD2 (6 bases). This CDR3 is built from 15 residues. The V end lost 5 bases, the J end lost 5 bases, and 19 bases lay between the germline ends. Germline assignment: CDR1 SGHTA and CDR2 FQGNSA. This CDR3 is CASSITRLEANEQYF. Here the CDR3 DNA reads TGTGCCAGCAGCATAACCCGACTAGAGGCTAACGAGCAGTACTTC.

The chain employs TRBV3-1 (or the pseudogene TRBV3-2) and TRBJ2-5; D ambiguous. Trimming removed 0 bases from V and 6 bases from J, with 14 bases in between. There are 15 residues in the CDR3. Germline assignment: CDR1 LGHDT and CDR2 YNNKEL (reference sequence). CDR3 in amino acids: CASSQDSLPGKTQYF. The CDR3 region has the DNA TGTGCCAGCAGCCAAGATAGTCTCCCGGGTAAGACCCAGTACTTC.

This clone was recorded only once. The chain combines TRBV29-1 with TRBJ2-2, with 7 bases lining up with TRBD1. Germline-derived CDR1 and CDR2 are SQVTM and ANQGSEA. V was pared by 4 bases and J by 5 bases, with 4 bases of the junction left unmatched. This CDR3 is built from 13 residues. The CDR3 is CSVGRGRTGELFF. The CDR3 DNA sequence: TGCAGCGTTGGTAGGGGGCGGACCGGGGAGCTGTTTTTT.

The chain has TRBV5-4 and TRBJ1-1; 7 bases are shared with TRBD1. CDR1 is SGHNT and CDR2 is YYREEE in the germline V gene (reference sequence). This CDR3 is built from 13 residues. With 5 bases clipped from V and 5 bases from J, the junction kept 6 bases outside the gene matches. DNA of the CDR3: TGTGCCAGCAGTGAAACAGGGGTAACTGAAGCTTTCTTT. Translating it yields CASSETGVTEAFF.

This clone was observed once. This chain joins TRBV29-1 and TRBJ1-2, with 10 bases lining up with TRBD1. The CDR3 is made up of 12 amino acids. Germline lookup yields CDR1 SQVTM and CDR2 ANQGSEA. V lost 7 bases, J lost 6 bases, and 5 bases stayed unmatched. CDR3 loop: CSAPTGGNGYTF. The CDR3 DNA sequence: TGCAGCGCTCCGACAGGGGGCAATGGCTACACCTTC.

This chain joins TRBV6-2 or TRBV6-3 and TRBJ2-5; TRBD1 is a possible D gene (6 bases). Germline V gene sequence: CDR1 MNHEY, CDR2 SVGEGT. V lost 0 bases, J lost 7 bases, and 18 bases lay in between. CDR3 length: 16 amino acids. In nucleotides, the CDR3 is TGTGCCAGCAGTTACTCGGACAGTTTTCCCCGAGGGACCCAGTACTTC. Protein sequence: CASSYSDSFPRGTQYF.

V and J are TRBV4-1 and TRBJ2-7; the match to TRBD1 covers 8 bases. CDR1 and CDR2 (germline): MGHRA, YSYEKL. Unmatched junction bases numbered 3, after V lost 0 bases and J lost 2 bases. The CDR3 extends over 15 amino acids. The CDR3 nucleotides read TGCGCCAGCAGCCAAGAACAGGGGGTACCCTACGAGCAGTACTTC. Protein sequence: CASSQEQGVPYEQYF.

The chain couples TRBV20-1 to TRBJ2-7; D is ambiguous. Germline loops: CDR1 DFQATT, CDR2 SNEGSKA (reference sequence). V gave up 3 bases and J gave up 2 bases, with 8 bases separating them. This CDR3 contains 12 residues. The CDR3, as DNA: TGCAGTGCTAGTGTGGGCCCCTACGAGCAGTACTTC. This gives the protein CSASVGPYEQYF.

The DNA for the CDR3 is TGTGCCAGCAGCTTAGGACTGAATCAGCCCCAGCATTTT. Its translation: CASSLGLNQPQHF. This chain links TRBV7-2 with TRBJ1-5; D is unclear. There are 13 residues in the CDR3. Trimming removed 1 base from V and 4 bases from J, with 5 bases in between. The germline V gene encodes CDR1 SGHTA and CDR2 FQGNSA.

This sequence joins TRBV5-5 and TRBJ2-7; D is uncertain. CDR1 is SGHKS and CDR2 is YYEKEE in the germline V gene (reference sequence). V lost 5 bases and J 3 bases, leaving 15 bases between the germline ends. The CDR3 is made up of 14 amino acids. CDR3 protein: CASRKDPGFYEQYF. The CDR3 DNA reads TGTGCCAGCAGGAAAGACCCGGGTTTCTACGAGCAGTACTTC.

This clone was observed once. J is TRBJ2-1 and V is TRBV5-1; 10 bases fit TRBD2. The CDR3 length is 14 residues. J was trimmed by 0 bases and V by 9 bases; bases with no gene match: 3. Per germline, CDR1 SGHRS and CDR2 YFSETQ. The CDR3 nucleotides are TGCGCCACCCAGCGGGAGGGCTCCTACAATGAGCAGTTCTTC. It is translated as CATQREGSYNEQFF.

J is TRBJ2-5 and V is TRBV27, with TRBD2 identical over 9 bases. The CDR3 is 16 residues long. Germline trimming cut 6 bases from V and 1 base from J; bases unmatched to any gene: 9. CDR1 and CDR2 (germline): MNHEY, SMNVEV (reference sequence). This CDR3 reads CASSPPPTSGQETQYF. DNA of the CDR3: TGTGCCAGCAGCCCGCCCCCGACTAGCGGCCAAGAGACCCAGTACTTC.

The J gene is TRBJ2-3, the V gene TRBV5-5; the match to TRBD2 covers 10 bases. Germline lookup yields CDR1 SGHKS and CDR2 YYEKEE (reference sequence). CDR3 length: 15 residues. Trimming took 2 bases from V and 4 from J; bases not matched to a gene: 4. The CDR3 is CASSFTSGTSDTQYF. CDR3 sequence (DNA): TGTGCCAGCAGCTTCACTAGCGGGACATCAGATACGCAGTATTTT.

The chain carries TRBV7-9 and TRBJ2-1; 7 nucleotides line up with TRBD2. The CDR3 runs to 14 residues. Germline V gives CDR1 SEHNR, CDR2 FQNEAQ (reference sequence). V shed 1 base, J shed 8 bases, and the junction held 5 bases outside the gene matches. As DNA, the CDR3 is TGTGCCAGCAGCTTAGGCCTAGCGGTGGATGAGCAGTTCTTC. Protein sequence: CASSLGLAVDEQFF.

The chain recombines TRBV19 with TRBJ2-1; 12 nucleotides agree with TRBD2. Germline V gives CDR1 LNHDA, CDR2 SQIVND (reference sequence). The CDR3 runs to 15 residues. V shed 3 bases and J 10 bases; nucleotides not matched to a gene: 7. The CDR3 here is CASSILAGGPSEQFF. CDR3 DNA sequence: TGTGCCAGTAGTATTCTAGCGGGAGGGCCAAGCGAGCAGTTCTTC.

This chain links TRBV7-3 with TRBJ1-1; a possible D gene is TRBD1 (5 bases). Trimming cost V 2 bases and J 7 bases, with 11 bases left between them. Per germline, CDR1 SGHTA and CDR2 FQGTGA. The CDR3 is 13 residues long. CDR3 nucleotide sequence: TGTGCCAGCAGCTTAGGGGGGTTTGGTGAAGCTTTCTTT. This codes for CASSLGGFGEAFF.

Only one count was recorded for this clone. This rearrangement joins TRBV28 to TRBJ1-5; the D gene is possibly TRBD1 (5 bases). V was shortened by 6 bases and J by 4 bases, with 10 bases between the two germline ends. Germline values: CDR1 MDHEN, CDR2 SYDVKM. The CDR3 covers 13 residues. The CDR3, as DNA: TGTGCCAGCAGGTGGGGCTTTAATCAGCCCCAGCATTTT. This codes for CASRWGFNQPQHF.

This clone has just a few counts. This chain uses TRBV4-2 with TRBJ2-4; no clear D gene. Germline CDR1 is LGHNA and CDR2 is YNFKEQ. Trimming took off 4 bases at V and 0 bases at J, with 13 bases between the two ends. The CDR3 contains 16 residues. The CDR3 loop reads CASSPEVRLAKNIQYF. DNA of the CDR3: TGTGCCAGCAGCCCAGAAGTTCGACTAGCCAAAAACATTCAGTACTTC.

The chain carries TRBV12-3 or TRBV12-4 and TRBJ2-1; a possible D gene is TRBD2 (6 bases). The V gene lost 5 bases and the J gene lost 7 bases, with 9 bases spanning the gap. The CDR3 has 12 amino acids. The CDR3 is CASSLGGNEQFF. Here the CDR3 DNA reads TGTGCCAGCAGTCTCGGAGGGAATGAGCAGTTCTTC.

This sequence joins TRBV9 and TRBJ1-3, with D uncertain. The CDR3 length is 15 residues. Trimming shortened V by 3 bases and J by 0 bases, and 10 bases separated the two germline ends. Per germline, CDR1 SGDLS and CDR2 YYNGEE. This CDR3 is CASSARGLSGNTIYF. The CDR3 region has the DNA TGTGCCAGCAGCGCCCGGGGTCTCTCTGGAAACACCATATATTTT.

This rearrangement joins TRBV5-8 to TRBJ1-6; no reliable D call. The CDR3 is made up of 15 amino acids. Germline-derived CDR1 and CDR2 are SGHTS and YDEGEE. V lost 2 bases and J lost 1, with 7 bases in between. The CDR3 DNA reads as TGTGCCAGCAGCTTCGAGACATCCTATAATTCACCCCTCCACTTT. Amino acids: CASSFETSYNSPLHF.

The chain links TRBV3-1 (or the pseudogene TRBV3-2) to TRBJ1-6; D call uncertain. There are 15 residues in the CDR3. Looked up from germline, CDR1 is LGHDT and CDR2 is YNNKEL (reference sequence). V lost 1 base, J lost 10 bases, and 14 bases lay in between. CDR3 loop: CASSQASVSPSPLHF. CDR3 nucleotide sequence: TGTGCCAGCAGCCAAGCTAGTGTGTCGCCCTCACCCCTCCACTTT.

This CDR3 reads CASSYLQGVEKLFF. The CDR3 region has the DNA TGTGCCAGCAGTTATCTACAGGGAGTTGAAAAACTGTTTTTT. The chain employs TRBV6-5 and TRBJ1-4; D possibly corresponds to TRBD1 (6 bases). This CDR3 has 14 amino acids. The V gene lost 3 bases and the J gene lost 7 bases, with 12 bases spanning the gap. Germline V gene lookup returns CDR1 MNHEY and CDR2 SVGAGI.